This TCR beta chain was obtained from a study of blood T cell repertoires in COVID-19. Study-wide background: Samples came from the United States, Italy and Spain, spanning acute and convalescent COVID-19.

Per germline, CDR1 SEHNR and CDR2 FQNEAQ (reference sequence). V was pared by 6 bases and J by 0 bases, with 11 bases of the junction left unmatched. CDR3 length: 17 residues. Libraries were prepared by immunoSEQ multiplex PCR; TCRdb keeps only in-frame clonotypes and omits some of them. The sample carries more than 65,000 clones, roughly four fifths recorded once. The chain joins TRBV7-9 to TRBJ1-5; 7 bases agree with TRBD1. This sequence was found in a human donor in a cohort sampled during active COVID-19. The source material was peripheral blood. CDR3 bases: TGTGCCAGCAGTTCGGGCAGGGGGATTTCTAGCAATCAGCCCCAGCATTTT. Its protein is CASSSGRGISSNQPQHF.